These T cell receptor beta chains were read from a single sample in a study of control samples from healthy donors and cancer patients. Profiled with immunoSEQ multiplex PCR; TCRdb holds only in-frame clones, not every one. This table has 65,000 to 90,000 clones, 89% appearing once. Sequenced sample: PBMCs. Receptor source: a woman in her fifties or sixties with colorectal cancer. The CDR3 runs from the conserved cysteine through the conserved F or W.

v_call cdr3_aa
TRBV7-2 CASSSWGRRSSYNEQFF
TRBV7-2 CASSFPNMNEQFF
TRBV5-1 CASSSGGRRGNEQFF
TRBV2 CASSDRGRGEKLFF
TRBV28 CAARGQGLGETQYF
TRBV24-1 CATSDSRINTGELFF
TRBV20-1 CSASKQETQYF
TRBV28 CASSGPTVGTEAFF
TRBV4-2 CASSQDGAGEDTQYF
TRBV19 CASTRTGGYGYTF
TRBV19 CASSYLTGRFGNQPQHF
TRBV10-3 CAISDRDQQPQHF
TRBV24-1 CATSDPDPGTDTQYF
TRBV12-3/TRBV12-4 CASSFRSNQPQHF
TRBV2 CASSDGPPGIHTDTQYF
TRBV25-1 CASSKWGASTDTQYF
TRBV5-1 CASSLWGDEQFF
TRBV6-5 CASRADLYGYTF
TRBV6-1 CASSSGQSNQPQHF
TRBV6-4 CASSDSQGTTDTQYF
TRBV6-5 CASSRGGGAEAFF
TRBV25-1 CASRAGNTIYF
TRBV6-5 CASSYSGRSNSPLHF
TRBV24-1 CATSDWTMNTGELFF
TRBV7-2 CASSSQGSNEKLFF
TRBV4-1 CASSQEWGDGYTF
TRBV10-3 CAISEDDRTQHF
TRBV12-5 CASGLVPDRAYGYTF
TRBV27 CASSSSSAMNTEAFF
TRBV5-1 CASSLRASNEKLFF
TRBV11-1 CASSLNRLAPYNEQFF
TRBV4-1 CASSQSIPGRGREKLFF
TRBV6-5 CASSPGTSVVDTQYF
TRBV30 CAWSGGGPGNSPLHF
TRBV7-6 CASSLRPSGGSTDTQYF
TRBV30 CAWADRNYGYTF
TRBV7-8 CASSLPGRRANVLTF
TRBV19 CASSWGANEQFF
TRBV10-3 CAISESGGGNQPQHF
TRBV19 CASRDGGKETQYF
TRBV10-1 CASRSSSNTGELFF
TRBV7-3 CASSPGLAVQETQYF
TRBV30 CAWSGTGHYGYTF